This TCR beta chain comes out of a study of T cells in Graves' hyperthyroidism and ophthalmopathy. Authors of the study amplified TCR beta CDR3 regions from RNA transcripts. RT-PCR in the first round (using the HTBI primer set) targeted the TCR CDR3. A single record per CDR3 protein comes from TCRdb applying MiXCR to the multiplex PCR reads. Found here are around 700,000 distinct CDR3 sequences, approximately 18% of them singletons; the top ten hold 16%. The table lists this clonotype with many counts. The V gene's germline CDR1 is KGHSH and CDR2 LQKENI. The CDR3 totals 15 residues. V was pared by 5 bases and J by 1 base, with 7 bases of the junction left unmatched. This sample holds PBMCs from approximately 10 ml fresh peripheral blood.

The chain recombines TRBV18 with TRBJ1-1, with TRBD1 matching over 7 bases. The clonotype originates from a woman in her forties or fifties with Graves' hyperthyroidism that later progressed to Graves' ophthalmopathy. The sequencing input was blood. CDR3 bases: TGTGCCAGCTCATGGGACAGCGGGGCGAACACTGAAGCTTTCTTT. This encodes CASSWDSGANTEAFF. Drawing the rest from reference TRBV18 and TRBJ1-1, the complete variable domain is NAGVMQNPRHLVRRRGQEARLRCSPMKGHSHVYWYRQLPEEGLKFMVYLQKENIIDESGMPKERFSAEFPKEGPSILRIQQVVRGDSAAYFCASSWDSGANTEAFFGQGTRLTVV.